Listed below are T cell receptor beta chains from one sample, sequenced in a study of T cells in Graves' hyperthyroidism and ophthalmopathy. TCRdb re-called the multiplex PCR reads with MiXCR, one entry per CDR3 protein. The table shows about 520,000 distinct CDR3 sequences, with approximately 25% occurring only once. Sequencing was performed on blood. The receptors stem from a woman younger than 45 with Graves' ophthalmopathy. Each CDR3 is given with its conserved first and last residue. A D gene is named only where the DNA matches it firmly. Rows may omit the clone size; those that give it use once, few, many or a size class.

CDR3aa,CDR3nt,d_gene,abundance,j_gene,v_gene
CASSLEGAHNYGYTF,TGCGCCAGCAGCTTGGAGGGGGCGCATAACTATGGCTACACCTTC,TRBD1,.,TRBJ1-2,TRBV5-1
CASSPGTGGPSYGYTF,TGCGCCAGCAGCCCGGGGACAGGGGGTCCCAGTTATGGCTACACCTTC,TRBD1,.,TRBJ1-2,TRBV5-1
CSAFSGGGQETQYF,TGCAGTGCCTTTAGCGGGGGGGGGCAAGAGACCCAGTACTTC,TRBD2,many,TRBJ2-5,TRBV20-1
CASSPAPGVLQETQYF,TGTGCCAGCTCACCAGCACCGGGGGTCCTCCAAGAGACCCAGTACTTC,.,.,TRBJ2-5,TRBV18
CAQDKLQGRQGTEAFF,TGTGCCCAAGACAAACTACAGGGCCGCCAGGGCACTGAAGCTTTCTTT,.,many,TRBJ1-1,TRBV2
CASRTGGSISYEQYF,TGTGCCAGCAGAACAGGGGGTTCAATCTCCTACGAGCAGTACTTC,TRBD1,many,TRBJ2-7,TRBV6-2/TRBV6-3
CATRWSGTTGELFF,TGTGCCACCAGGTGGAGCGGGACTACCGGGGAGCTGTTTTTT,TRBD2,few,TRBJ2-2,TRBV12-3/TRBV12-4
CASSLVDPPTQYF,TGTGCCAGCAGTCTGGTAGACCCCCCTACGCAGTATTTT,.,many,TRBJ2-3,TRBV27
CASSEVAPSNTGELFF,TGCGCCAGCAGTGAGGTGGCGCCCTCGAACACCGGGGAGCTGTTTTTT,.,many,TRBJ2-2,TRBV10-1
CATSDPRGVGYGYTF,TGTGCCACCAGTGATCCTAGAGGAGTAGGCTATGGCTACACCTTC,.,many,TRBJ1-2,TRBV24-1
CSARVADNQPQHF,TGCAGTGCTAGAGTGGCAGACAATCAGCCCCAGCATTTT,.,many,TRBJ1-5,TRBV20-1
CASSIKLTGASIPQHF,TGTGCCAGTAGTATAAAGCTGACAGGGGCCTCTATTCCCCAGCATTTT,TRBD1,many,TRBJ1-5,TRBV19
CASSEPDRGRQPQHF,TGTGCCAGCAGTGAACCGGACAGGGGAAGGCAGCCCCAGCATTTT,TRBD1,.,TRBJ1-5,TRBV6-1
CASIPQRGNTEAFF,TGTGCCAGCATCCCCCAGAGAGGGAACACTGAAGCTTTCTTT,.,.,TRBJ1-1,TRBV6-2/TRBV6-3
CASSEGHPYEQYF,TGTGCCAGCAGTGAGGGTCACCCCTACGAGCAGTACTTC,.,.,TRBJ2-7,TRBV2
CASIYRDFNTGELFF,TGCGCCAGCATATACCGGGACTTTAACACCGGGGAGCTGTTTTTT,.,.,TRBJ2-2,TRBV5-1
CSVGGGAQPQHF,TGCAGCGTTGGGGGGGGAGCTCAGCCCCAGCATTTT,.,.,TRBJ1-5,TRBV29-1
CASSEVVRGNYEQYF,TGTGCCAGCAGTGAGGTTGTTCGGGGGAACTACGAGCAGTACTTC,.,.,TRBJ2-7,TRBV6-1
CASSLGGDNTGELFF,TGTGCCAGCAGCTTGGGGGGAGATAACACCGGGGAGCTGTTTTTT,.,many,TRBJ2-2,TRBV13
CASSVGPQTYEQYF,TGTGCCAGCAGCGTGGGACCCCAAACCTACGAGCAGTACTTC,.,few,TRBJ2-7,TRBV9
CASSQSSGGGYGYTF,TGCGCCAGCAGCCAGAGTAGCGGGGGCGGCTATGGCTACACCTTC,.,.,TRBJ1-2,TRBV5-1
CASSLSGAGWEPQHF,TGCGCCAGCAGCTTGTCTGGGGCAGGTTGGGAGCCCCAGCATTTT,.,many,TRBJ1-5,TRBV5-1
CASSLGGPTEQYF,TGTGCCAGCAGCTTAGGGGGGCCTACCGAGCAGTACTTC,.,many,TRBJ2-7,TRBV7-2
CASSSRRGLRQPQHF,TGTGCCAGCAGTTCCCGCAGAGGTTTGAGACAGCCCCAGCATTTT,.,many,TRBJ1-5,TRBV12-3/TRBV12-4
CASSYSASAPSYQETQYF,TGTGCCAGCAGTTACTCGGCTAGCGCCCCATCGTACCAAGAGACCCAGTACTTC,.,.,TRBJ2-5,TRBV6-5
CASSLGSGEGYTF,TGTGCCAGCAGCTTAGGGAGTGGCGAGGGCTACACCTTC,.,many,TRBJ1-2,TRBV7-2
CASSTSQGDLSYEQYF,TGTGCCAGCAGTACGTCACAGGGGGACCTCTCCTACGAGCAGTACTTC,TRBD1,many,TRBJ2-7,TRBV6-1
CASSQETGTGGETQYF,TGCGCCAGCAGCCAAGAAACCGGGACGGGAGGGGAGACCCAGTACTTC,TRBD2,few,TRBJ2-5,TRBV4-1
CASSIQGRDQPQHF,TGTGCCAGTAGTATACAGGGACGGGATCAGCCCCAGCATTTT,.,.,TRBJ1-5,TRBV19
CASSLEGVVSYEQYF,TGTGCCAGCAGCCTAGAAGGGGTAGTCTCCTACGAGCAGTACTTC,.,many,TRBJ2-7,TRBV27
CASNPGGETQYF,TGTGCCAGCAACCCGGGTGGCGAGACCCAGTACTTC,.,many,TRBJ2-5,TRBV2
CASSFGTAIVYEQYF,TGTGCCAGCAGTTTCGGGACAGCCATTGTCTACGAGCAGTACTTC,TRBD1,many,TRBJ2-7,TRBV12-3/TRBV12-4
CASSPLTGPQGETQYF,TGTGCCAGCAGTCCCCTGACAGGGCCTCAAGGAGAGACCCAGTACTTC,TRBD1,once,TRBJ2-5,TRBV28
CASSPTGGLTYEQYF,TGTGCCAGCAGTCCGACGGGGGGCCTTACCTACGAGCAGTACTTC,.,.,TRBJ2-7,TRBV28
CATSRQGAVRELFF,TGTGCCACCAGCAGACAGGGGGCGGTGAGGGAGCTGTTTTTT,TRBD1,few,TRBJ2-2,TRBV15
CASSYSRQQQETQYF,TGTGCCAGCAGTTACTCACGACAACAACAAGAGACCCAGTACTTC,.,.,TRBJ2-5,TRBV6-5
CASSYSGLARVETQYF,TGTGCCAGCAGTTACTCAGGACTAGCGCGGGTTGAGACCCAGTACTTC,TRBD2,.,TRBJ2-5,TRBV6-5
CASRVGGTEAFF,TGTGCCAGCAGGGTCGGGGGAACTGAAGCTTTCTTT,.,.,TRBJ1-1,TRBV28
CASSLAGGGFRSETQYF,TGTGCCAGCAGTTTAGCTGGCGGTGGATTTCGTTCAGAGACCCAGTACTTC,.,.,TRBJ2-5,TRBV28
CASSLTGFIAYEQYF,TGTGCCAGCAGCTTAACAGGGTTTATCGCCTACGAGCAGTACTTC,.,many,TRBJ2-7,TRBV7-2
CASSAMTGLHTEAFF,TGTGCCAGCAGTGCGATGACAGGTCTTCACACTGAAGCTTTCTTT,.,many,TRBJ1-1,TRBV12-3/TRBV12-4
CASTPGQKNTEAFF,TGTGCCAGCACTCCGGGACAGAAAAACACTGAAGCTTTCTTT,TRBD1,many,TRBJ1-1,TRBV12-3/TRBV12-4
CASRRTGLSYGYTF,TGTGCCAGCAGGAGGACAGGTTTAAGCTATGGCTACACCTTC,TRBD1,many,TRBJ1-2,TRBV2
CSAGQGISYEQYF,TGCAGCGCTGGACAGGGGATTTCGTACGAGCAGTACTTC,TRBD1,.,TRBJ2-7,TRBV29-1
CASSSPRSNAYEQYF,TGTGCCAGCAGCTCCCCCCGTTCGAACGCCTACGAGCAGTACTTC,.,.,TRBJ2-7,TRBV7-2
CASTPWRAGANVLTF,TGTGCCAGCACCCCGTGGAGGGCTGGGGCCAACGTCCTGACTTTC,.,many,TRBJ2-6,TRBV13
CASRGGGGRDTEAFF,TGTGCCAGCAGGGGTGGCGGGGGCCGGGACACTGAAGCTTTCTTT,.,.,TRBJ1-1,TRBV7-6
CASSPRLGGESEKLFF,TGTGCCAGCAGCCCGAGACTCGGGGGGGAGAGTGAAAAACTGTTTTTT,.,many,TRBJ1-4,TRBV27
CASSVAGSTYEQYF,TGTGCCAGCAGCGTAGCTGGATCAACCTACGAGCAGTACTTC,.,.,TRBJ2-7,TRBV9